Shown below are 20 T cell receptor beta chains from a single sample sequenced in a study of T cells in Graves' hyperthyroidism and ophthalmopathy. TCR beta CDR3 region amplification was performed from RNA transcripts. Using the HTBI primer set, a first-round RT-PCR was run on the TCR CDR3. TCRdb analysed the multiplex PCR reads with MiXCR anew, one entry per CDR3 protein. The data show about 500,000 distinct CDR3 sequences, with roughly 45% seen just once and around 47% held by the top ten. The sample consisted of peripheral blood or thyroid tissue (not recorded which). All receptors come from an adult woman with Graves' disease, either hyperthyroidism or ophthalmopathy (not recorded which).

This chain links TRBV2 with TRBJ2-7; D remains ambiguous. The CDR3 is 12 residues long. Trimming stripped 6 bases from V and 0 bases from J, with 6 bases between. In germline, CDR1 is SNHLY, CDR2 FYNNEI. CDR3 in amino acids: CASRTLSYEQYF. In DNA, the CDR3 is TGTGCCAGCAGGACGCTCTCCTACGAGCAGTACTTC.

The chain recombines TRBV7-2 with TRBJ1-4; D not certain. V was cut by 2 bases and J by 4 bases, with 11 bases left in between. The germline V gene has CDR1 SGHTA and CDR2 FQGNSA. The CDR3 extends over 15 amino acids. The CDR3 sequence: CASSLYGGLNEKLFF. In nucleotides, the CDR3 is TGTGCCAGCAGCTTATACGGAGGACTTAATGAAAAACTGTTTTTT.

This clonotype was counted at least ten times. The CDR3 bases are TGCAGCGTTGGGACAGGGATTAATGAAAAACTGTTTTTT. Its protein is CSVGTGINEKLFF. V gene TRBV29-1 combines with J gene TRBJ1-4, with 8 bases that match TRBD1. In germline, CDR1 is SQVTM, CDR2 ANQGSEA. V was pared by 4 bases and J by 4 bases, with 2 bases of the junction left unmatched. The CDR3 has 13 residues.

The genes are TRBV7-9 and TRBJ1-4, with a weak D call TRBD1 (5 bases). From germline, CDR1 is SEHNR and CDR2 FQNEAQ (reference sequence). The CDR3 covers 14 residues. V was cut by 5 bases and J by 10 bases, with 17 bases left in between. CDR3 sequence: CASSPVGAKGKLFF. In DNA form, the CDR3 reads TGTGCCAGCAGCCCCGTTGGGGCGAAGGGAAAACTGTTTTTT.

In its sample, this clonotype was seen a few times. The CDR3 DNA follows: TGTGCCAGCTCACATGTTGTGGATCGCGAAAAACTGTTTTTT. Protein product: CASSHVVDREKLFF. The rearrangement joins TRBV6-1 to TRBJ1-4; no definite D call. The CDR3 length is 14 residues. Trimming removed 8 bases at V and 8 bases at J, with 18 bases between. Germline V gene lookup returns CDR1 MNHNS and CDR2 SASEGT.

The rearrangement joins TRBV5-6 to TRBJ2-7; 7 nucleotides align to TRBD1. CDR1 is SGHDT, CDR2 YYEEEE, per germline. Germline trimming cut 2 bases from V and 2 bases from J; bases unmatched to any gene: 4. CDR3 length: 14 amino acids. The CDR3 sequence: CASSLRGQPYEQYF. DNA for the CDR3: TGTGCCAGCAGCTTAAGGGGACAGCCCTACGAGCAGTACTTC.

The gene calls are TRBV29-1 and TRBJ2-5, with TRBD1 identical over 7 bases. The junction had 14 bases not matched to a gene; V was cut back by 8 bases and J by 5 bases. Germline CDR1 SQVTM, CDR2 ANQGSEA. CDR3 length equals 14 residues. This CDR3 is CSSPGQFIGETQYF. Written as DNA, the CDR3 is TGCAGCAGCCCGGGACAGTTCATTGGGGAGACCCAGTACTTC.

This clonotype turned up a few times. The CDR3 spells CAWEGPTGELFF. The CDR3 DNA follows: TGTGCCTGGGAGGGCCCCACCGGGGAGCTGTTTTTT. The gene calls are TRBV30 and TRBJ2-2; perhaps TRBD2 as D (5 bases). Germline V gene data show CDR1 as GTSNPN and CDR2 as SVGIG (reference sequence). There are 12 residues in the CDR3. The V gene lost 5 bases and the J gene lost 4 bases, with 8 bases spanning the gap. Combining the CDR3 with reference TRBV30 and TRBJ2-2 gives the whole variable domain SQTIHQWPATLVQPVGSPLSLECTVEGTSNPNLYWYRQAAGRGLQLLFYSVGIGQISSEVPQNLSASRPQDRQFILSSKKLLLSDSGFYLCAWEGPTGELFFGEGSRLTVL.

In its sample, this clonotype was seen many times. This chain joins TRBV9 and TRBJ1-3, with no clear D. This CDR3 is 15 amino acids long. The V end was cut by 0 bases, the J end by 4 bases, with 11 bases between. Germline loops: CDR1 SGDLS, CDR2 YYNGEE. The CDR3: CASSVATSMGNTIYF. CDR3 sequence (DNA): TGTGCCAGCAGCGTAGCTACTTCTATGGGAAACACCATATATTTT.

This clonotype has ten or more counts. The CDR3 nucleotides are TGTGCCAGCAGCTTAAGCGTGGTCAGGGAAGGGAGCAATCAGCCCCAGCATTTT. This translates into CASSLSVVREGSNQPQHF. J is TRBJ1-5 and V is TRBV7-8; possibly TRBD1 for D (5 bases). Germline V gives CDR1 SGHVS, CDR2 FQNEAQ. The CDR3 length is 18 residues. The germline V and J ends were trimmed by 2 bases and 1 base, with 18 bases remaining between them.

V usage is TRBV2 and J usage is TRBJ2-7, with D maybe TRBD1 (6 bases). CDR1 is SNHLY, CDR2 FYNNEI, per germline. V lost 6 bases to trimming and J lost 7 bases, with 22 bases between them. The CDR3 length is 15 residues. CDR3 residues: CASRVVAQKGEEQYF. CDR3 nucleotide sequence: TGTGCCAGCAGGGTGGTAGCGCAAAAGGGGGAAGAGCAGTACTTC.

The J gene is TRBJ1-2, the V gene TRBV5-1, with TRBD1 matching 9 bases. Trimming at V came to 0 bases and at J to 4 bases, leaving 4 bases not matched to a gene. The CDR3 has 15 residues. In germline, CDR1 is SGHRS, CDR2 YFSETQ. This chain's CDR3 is CASSLEDRGGYGYTF. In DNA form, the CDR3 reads TGCGCCAGCAGCTTGGAGGACAGGGGAGGCTATGGCTACACCTTC.

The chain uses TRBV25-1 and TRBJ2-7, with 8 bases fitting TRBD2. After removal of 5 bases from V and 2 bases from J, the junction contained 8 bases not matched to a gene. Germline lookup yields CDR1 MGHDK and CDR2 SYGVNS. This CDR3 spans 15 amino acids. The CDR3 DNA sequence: TGTGCCAGCAGTTTTTCGGGCGGGAGGCCCTACGAGCAGTACTTC. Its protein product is CASSFSGGRPYEQYF.

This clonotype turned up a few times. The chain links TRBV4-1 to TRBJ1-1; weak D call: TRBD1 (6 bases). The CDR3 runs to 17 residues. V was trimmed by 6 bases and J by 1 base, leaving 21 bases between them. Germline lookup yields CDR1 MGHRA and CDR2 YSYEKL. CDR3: CASRLRLQGWGNTEAFF. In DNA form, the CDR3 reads TGCGCCAGCAGACTTAGGTTACAGGGTTGGGGGAACACTGAAGCTTTCTTT.

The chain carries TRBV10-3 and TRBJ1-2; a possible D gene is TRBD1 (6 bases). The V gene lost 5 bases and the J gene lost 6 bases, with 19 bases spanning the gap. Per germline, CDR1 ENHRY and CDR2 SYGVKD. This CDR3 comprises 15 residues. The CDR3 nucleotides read TGTGCCATCAGTACGGAGGGTAGGGGGGACGATGGCTACACCTTC. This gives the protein CAISTEGRGDDGYTF.

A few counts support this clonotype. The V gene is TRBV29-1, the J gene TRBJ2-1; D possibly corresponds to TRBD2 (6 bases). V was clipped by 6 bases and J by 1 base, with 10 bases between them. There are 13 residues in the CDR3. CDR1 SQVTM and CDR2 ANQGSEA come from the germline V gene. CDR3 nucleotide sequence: TGCAGCGTATCGGAGGGGTCCTACAATGAGCAGTTCTTC. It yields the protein CSVSEGSYNEQFF.

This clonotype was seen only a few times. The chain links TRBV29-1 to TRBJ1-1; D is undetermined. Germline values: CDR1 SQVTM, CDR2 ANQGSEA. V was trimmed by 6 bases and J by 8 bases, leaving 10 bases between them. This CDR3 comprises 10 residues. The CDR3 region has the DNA TGCAGCGTGAAAGGCTCCGAAGCTTTCTTT. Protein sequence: CSVKGSEAFF.

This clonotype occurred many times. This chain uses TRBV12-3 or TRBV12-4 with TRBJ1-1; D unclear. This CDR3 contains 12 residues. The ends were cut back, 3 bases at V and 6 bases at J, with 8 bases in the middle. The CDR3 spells CASSLGRPEAFF. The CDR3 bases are TGTGCCAGCAGTTTGGGGAGGCCTGAAGCTTTCTTT.

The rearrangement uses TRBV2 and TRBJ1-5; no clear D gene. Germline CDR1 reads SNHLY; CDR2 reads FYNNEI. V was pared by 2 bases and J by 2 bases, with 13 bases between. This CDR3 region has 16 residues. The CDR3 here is CASSERRGWGNQPQHF. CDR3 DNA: TGTGCCAGCAGTGAACGGCGAGGTTGGGGCAATCAGCCCCAGCATTTT.

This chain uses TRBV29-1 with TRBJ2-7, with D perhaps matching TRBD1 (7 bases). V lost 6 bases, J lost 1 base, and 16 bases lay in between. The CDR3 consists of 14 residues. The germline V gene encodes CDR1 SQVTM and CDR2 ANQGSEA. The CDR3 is CSVVQGTGSYEQYF. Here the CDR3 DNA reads TGCAGCGTAGTACAGGGGACTGGTTCCTACGAGCAGTACTTC.